This entry is about one T cell receptor (beta chain). Its antigen is currently not known. Base qualities are not at hand, and no much larger clone is one base apart. From a lookup of the germline V gene, CDR1 and CDR2 are SGHTA and FQGNSA. V loses 5 bases at its end and J loses 3 bases; junction bases beyond the gene matches: 4. Inclusive of the bounding cysteine and phenylalanine, the CDR3 is 14 residues long. The entry retains the CDR3 DNA only, 42 bases that are in frame from base 1. Library preparation used the immunoSEQ multiplex PCR assay. The table comes from immuneACCESS by way of TCRdb, which keeps in-frame sequences with V and J called. Part of the clones is missing from these tables; in studies checked, under half for an unresolved V gene and the rest for unknown reasons. Counted in this sample were 20,000 to 25,000 clones; 85% to 95% of them appeared once. The top ten clones comprise 0.84% of the sample.

The data belong to a study of T cell repertoires and Cas9 in healthy adults listed by TCRdb under 2018. About the full investigation: SpCas9-reactive T cells were characterized for multi-effector potency, cytotoxicity and lineage determination within the CD4 and CD8 compartments. This study looked at whether people already carry T cell immunity to the Streptococcus pyogenes Cas9 nuclease (SpCas9), the enzyme used in CRISPR gene editing.

Broad study findings and their caveats: In vitro, the proliferation and function of SpCas9-reactive effector T cells were reported to be mitigated by SpCas9-reactive regulatory T cells.

All of the donors in the study were healthy humans. The receptor's source is a human donor in good health. Recombination joined TRBV7-2 with TRBJ1-5, and 7 bases in between align with TRBD1. The sample taken for sequencing was CD4+ effector T cells (CD127+, CD25-, CD137-, CD154-) from PBMCs; culture status not recorded. The DNA is as follows: TGTGCCAGCAGCAGGGGGCGGACCAATCAGCCCCAGCATTTT. This sequence encodes CASSRGRTNQPQHF. Extended through the reference TRBV7-2 and TRBJ1-5 proteins, this CDR3 yields the full variable domain: GAGVSQSPSNKVTEKGKDVELRCDPISGHTALYWYRQSLGQGLEFLIYFQGNSAPDKSGLPSDRFSAERTGGSVSTLTIQRTQQEDSAVYLCASSRGRTNQPQHFGDGTRLSIL.